This T cell receptor (beta chain) was sequenced during a study of OX40 agonist ivuxolimab in advanced cancers. On the study more broadly: Clinicians treated patients with ivuxolimab, an agonistic anti-OX40 (CD134) antibody. Eligibility admitted prior anti-PD-1, anti-PD-L1 or anti-CTLA-4 therapy; 35% to 40% had some. General study results and limits: Several nonresponders also turned out to have low normalized T-cell clonal expansion.

The data were produced by immunoSEQ multiplex PCR, yet TCRdb's version contains in-frame clones alone and is incomplete. The sample carries some 45,000 clones, about three quarters recorded once. V shed 3 bases and J 5 bases; nucleotides not matched to a gene: 7. This CDR3 region has 15 residues. Germline assignment: CDR1 KGHSH and CDR2 LQKENI. About this clone itself: The antigen is not known.

The source was CD4+ or CD8+ T cells sorted from blood, collected in a trial of the OX40 agonist ivuxolimab. The chain joins TRBV18 to TRBJ2-1; 7 positions match TRBD1. This receptor was identified in an adult with an advanced solid tumor such as melanoma, head and neck, liver or kidney cancer. The DNA for the CDR3 is TGTGCCAGCTCACCTAGACAGGGTGCACACAATGAGCAGTTCTTC. Translation gives CASSPRQGAHNEQFF. The entire variable domain, with the rest obtained from reference TRBV18 and TRBJ2-1, is as follows: NAGVMQNPRHLVRRRGQEARLRCSPMKGHSHVYWYRQLPEEGLKFMVYLQKENIIDESGMPKERFSAEFPKEGPSILRIQQVVRGDSAAYFCASSPRQGAHNEQFFGPGTRLTVL.